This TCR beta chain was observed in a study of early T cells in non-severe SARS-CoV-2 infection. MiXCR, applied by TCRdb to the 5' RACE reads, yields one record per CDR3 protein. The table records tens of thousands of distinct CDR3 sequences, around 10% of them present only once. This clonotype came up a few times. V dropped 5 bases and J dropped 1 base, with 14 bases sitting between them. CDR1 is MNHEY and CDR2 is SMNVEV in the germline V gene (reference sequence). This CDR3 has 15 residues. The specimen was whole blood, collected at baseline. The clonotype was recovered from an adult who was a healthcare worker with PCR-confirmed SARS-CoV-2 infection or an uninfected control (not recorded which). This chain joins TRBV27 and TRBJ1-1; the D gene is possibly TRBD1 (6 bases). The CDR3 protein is CASSALQGQNTEAFF. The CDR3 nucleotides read TGTGCCAGCAGTGCGTTACAGGGCCAGAACACTGAAGCTTTCTTT.